The rows below give T cell receptor beta chains drawn from one sample of a study of blood T cells in healthy people across ages. From the 5' RACE reads, TCRdb called clonotypes with MiXCR, one entry per CDR3 protein. The data contain about 1.5 million distinct CDR3 sequences, around 40% of them singletons. Material for sequencing was blood. The receptors derive from a woman under 30 in good health. CDR3s include the opening cysteine and the closing phenylalanine or tryptophan. Fields, in order: clone size, CDR3 length, V gene, D gene, J gene, CDR3 DNA, CDR3 protein. A D gene is named only where the DNA matches it firmly. Clone size is stated in some rows and not others, as once, few, many or a class when expanded.

abundance: NA
len: 13
v_gene: TRBV18
d_gene: NA
j_gene: TRBJ1-2
CDR3nt: TGTGCCAGCTCACCCAACCAGGAGTATGGCTACACCTTC
CDR3aa: CASSPNQEYGYTF

abundance: NA
len: 14
v_gene: TRBV20-1
d_gene: NA
j_gene: TRBJ2-3
CDR3nt: TGCAGTGGCGGGACGCAGTTGGCCACAGATACGCAGTATTTT
CDR3aa: CSGGTQLATDTQYF

abundance: once
len: 11
v_gene: TRBV2
d_gene: NA
j_gene: TRBJ1-2
CDR3nt: TGTGCCATCAAAACAGGGTATGGCTACACCTTC
CDR3aa: CAIKTGYGYTF

abundance: few
len: 15
v_gene: TRBV6-6
d_gene: TRBD1
j_gene: TRBJ1-2
CDR3nt: TGTGCCAGCAGTTACGACGTCAGGGGGCGAGGTGGCTACACCTTC
CDR3aa: CASSYDVRGRGGYTF

abundance: NA
len: 13
v_gene: TRBV29-1
d_gene: NA
j_gene: TRBJ2-5
CDR3nt: TGCAGCGTTGAGGCCGGGGCTCAAGAGACCCAGTACTTC
CDR3aa: CSVEAGAQETQYF

abundance: NA
len: 13
v_gene: TRBV27
d_gene: NA
j_gene: TRBJ2-3
CDR3nt: TGTGCCAGCACCCTCTCCCCGCATGGTACGCAGTATTTT
CDR3aa: CASTLSPHGTQYF

abundance: NA
len: 16
v_gene: TRBV20-1
d_gene: NA
j_gene: TRBJ2-7
CDR3nt: TGCAGTGCTAGACCGGGGGTGGCGGGGGCACTCTACGAGCAGTACTTC
CDR3aa: CSARPGVAGALYEQYF

abundance: NA
len: 14
v_gene: TRBV20-1
d_gene: NA
j_gene: TRBJ2-3
CDR3nt: TGCAGTGCTAGAGATGGTGGGAAGGCAGATACGCAGTATTTT
CDR3aa: CSARDGGKADTQYF

abundance: NA
len: 12
v_gene: TRBV7-9
d_gene: NA
j_gene: TRBJ1-2
CDR3nt: TGTGCCAGCAGCCCACCTTCTACGGGCTACACCTTC
CDR3aa: CASSPPSTGYTF

abundance: few
len: 16
v_gene: TRBV3-1
d_gene: NA
j_gene: TRBJ2-2
CDR3nt: TGTGCCAGCAGCCCCCTCTCCGGCGCGGGCACCGGGGAGCTGTTTTTT
CDR3aa: CASSPLSGAGTGELFF

abundance: NA
len: 18
v_gene: TRBV5-6
d_gene: NA
j_gene: TRBJ1-2
CDR3nt: TGTGCCAGCAGCTTGGTTTGGGCACCCACGCCCCCAGATGATGGCTACACCTTC
CDR3aa: CASSLVWAPTPPDDGYTF

abundance: few
len: 15
v_gene: TRBV20-1
d_gene: TRBD2
j_gene: TRBJ2-1
CDR3nt: TGCAGTGCTCTCAGAGCGGGATTTTCTTACAATGAGCAGTTCTTC
CDR3aa: CSALRAGFSYNEQFF

abundance: NA
len: 16
v_gene: TRBV20-1
d_gene: NA
j_gene: TRBJ1-2
CDR3nt: TGCAGTGCTAGAGGGGTGACGCCAACCCTCACCTATGGCTACACCTTC
CDR3aa: CSARGVTPTLTYGYTF

abundance: NA
len: 15
v_gene: TRBV4-3
d_gene: NA
j_gene: TRBJ2-7
CDR3nt: TGCGCCAGCAGCCAAGATTTATACGGAAACAATGAGCAGTACTTC
CDR3aa: CASSQDLYGNNEQYF

abundance: NA
len: 15
v_gene: TRBV6-1
d_gene: TRBD1
j_gene: TRBJ2-4
CDR3nt: TGTACCAGCGGACAGGCCAATCTAGCCAAAAACATTCAGTACTTC
CDR3aa: CTSGQANLAKNIQYF

abundance: NA
len: 14
v_gene: TRBV4-1
d_gene: TRBD1
j_gene: TRBJ2-7
CDR3nt: TGCGCCAGCAGCAAAGCCGGACAGGCATATGAGCAGTACTTC
CDR3aa: CASSKAGQAYEQYF

abundance: NA
len: 17
v_gene: TRBV28
d_gene: NA
j_gene: TRBJ2-1
CDR3nt: TGTGCCAGCAGTGGAAGGGACTGGGGAGTGAGGGGGAATGAGCAGTTCTTC
CDR3aa: CASSGRDWGVRGNEQFF

abundance: few
len: 14
v_gene: TRBV12-3/TRBV12-4
d_gene: TRBD2
j_gene: TRBJ2-7
CDR3nt: TGTGCCAGCAGTTTATTGGGACTAGCGCCCGAGCAGTACTTC
CDR3aa: CASSLLGLAPEQYF